The 22 T cell receptor beta chains presented below share a single source sample, sequenced in a study of blood T cells in healthy people across ages. Combining a sample-barcoded 5' primer with a J-beta primer mix, a second PCR ran for roughly 6 to 11 cycles. TCRdb redid the calling of the 5' RACE reads with MiXCR, one entry per CDR3 protein. This table holds approximately 490,000 distinct CDR3 sequences, around 24% found once. These same records also appear under a second study, on T cells of mothers and their children.

The sample taken for sequencing was blood. The receptors were gathered from a boy aged 10-17 years in good health.

In this sample, this clonotype turned up many times. The rearrangement uses TRBV10-3 and TRBJ2-7, with D perhaps TRBD1 (5 bases). This CDR3 has 14 amino acids. The germline V gene has CDR1 ENHRY and CDR2 SYGVKD. The V and J ends lost 3 bases and 0 bases respectively, with 9 bases between them. This CDR3 reads CAISEQDSSYEQYF. DNA for the CDR3: TGTGCCATCAGTGAACAGGATAGCTCCTACGAGCAGTACTTC.

This clonotype was recorded at least ten times. The gene calls are TRBV14 and TRBJ2-5, with a weak D call TRBD2 (6 bases). V lost 6 bases and J 4 bases, leaving 9 bases between the germline ends. The CDR3 has 12 residues. CDR1 is SGHDN, CDR2 FVKESK, per germline. CDR3 region: CASSRDLETQYF. DNA for the CDR3: TGTGCCAGCAGTCGGGACTTAGAGACCCAGTACTTC. The variable domain in full, completed from reference TRBV14 and TRBJ2-5, reads EAGVTQFPSHSVIEKGQTVTLRCDPISGHDNLYWYRRVMGKEIKFLLHFVKESKQDESGMPNNRFLAERTGGTYSTLKVQPAELEDSGVYFCASSRDLETQYFGPGTRLLVL.

This clonotype was detected only a few times. This chain connects TRBV9 to TRBJ2-3; D is ambiguous. In germline, CDR1 is SGDLS, CDR2 YYNGEE. CDR3 length: 13 amino acids. Deletions cut 6 bases from V and 6 bases from J, with 14 bases between. As DNA, the CDR3 is TGTGCCAGCACTCCCCCTCCGTGGGATACGCAGTATTTT. Translation: CASTPPPWDTQYF. The full variable domain, in which reference TRBV9 and TRBJ2-3 provide the parts outside the CDR3, is DSGVTQTPKHLITATGQRVTLRCSPRSGDLSVYWYQQSLDQGLQFLIQYYNGEERAKGNILERFSAQQFPDLHSELNLSSLELGDSALYFCASTPPPWDTQYFGPGTRLTVL.

J is TRBJ2-7 and V is TRBV5-6; a possible D gene is TRBD2 (6 bases). V shed 0 bases and J shed 1 base, with 8 bases lying between them. This CDR3 is built from 14 residues. The germline V gene has CDR1 SGHDT and CDR2 YYEEEE. CDR3 residues: CASSLVAGSYEQYF. The CDR3 DNA sequence: TGTGCCAGCAGCTTGGTGGCGGGGTCCTACGAGCAGTACTTC. The full variable domain, with the rest looked up from reference TRBV5-6 and TRBJ2-7, is DAGVTQSPTHLIKTRGQQVTLRCSPKSGHDTVSWYQQALGQGPQFIFQYYEEEERQRGNFPDRFSGHQFPNYSSELNVNALLLGDSALYLCASSLVAGSYEQYFGPGTRLTVT.

The chain combines TRBV5-6 with TRBJ1-1; D is possibly TRBD1 (6 bases). The CDR3 covers 15 residues. Between the trimmed V and J ends, which lost 4 bases and 6 bases, there was a span of 19 bases. The V gene's germline CDR1 is SGHDT and CDR2 YYEEEE. CDR3 DNA sequence: TGTGCCAGCAGCCCCTATGCGGGGGCGGGAGCTGAAGCTTTCTTT. The encoded protein is CASSPYAGAGAEAFF.

CDR3 bases: TGCAGTGCTCGGGAACCAGCGGGGGGTTTAACAGATACGCAGTATTTT. Residues: CSAREPAGGLTDTQYF. This sequence joins TRBV20-1 and TRBJ2-3; 9 bases fit TRBD2. V lost 5 bases and J lost 3; bases outside the gene matches: 12. Germline V gene data show CDR1 as DFQATT and CDR2 as SNEGSKA (reference sequence). The CDR3 loop spans 16 amino acids.

V and J are TRBV13 and TRBJ2-7, with TRBD1 identical over 10 bases. Germline CDR1 PRHDT, CDR2 FYEKMQ (reference sequence). V lost 5 bases and J lost 3; bases outside the gene matches: 7. The CDR3 contains 15 residues. The CDR3 loop reads CASSQWTGGSYEQYF. CDR3 DNA: TGTGCCAGCAGCCAGTGGACAGGGGGAAGCTACGAGCAGTACTTC.

This clonotype was counted only a few times. The V call is TRBV9, the J call TRBJ2-1; 10 bases match TRBD2. Trimming took 1 base from V and 5 from J; bases not matched to a gene: 3. Germline V gene data show CDR1 as SGDLS and CDR2 as YYNGEE. There are 15 residues in the CDR3. CDR3 coding DNA: TGTGCCAGCAGCGTACCCCTAGCGGGGGACAATGAGCAGTTCTTC. Protein: CASSVPLAGDNEQFF.

This chain connects TRBV6-1 to TRBJ1-1; 12 bases are a match to TRBD1. This CDR3 is 18 amino acids long. The J segment lost 0 bases and the V segment lost 5 bases, leaving 10 bases of the junction unmatched. The V gene's germline CDR1 is MNHNS and CDR2 SASEGT. CDR3 DNA sequence: TGTGCCAGCAGTCCCTCCGGGACAGGGGGCCGTCTGAACACTGAAGCTTTCTTT. This gives the protein CASSPSGTGGRLNTEAFF.

The rearrangement joins TRBV2 to TRBJ2-5, with 10 bases fitting TRBD2. This CDR3 region has 15 residues. V lost 4 bases to trimming and J lost 6 bases; unmatched junction nucleotides: 8. Germline V gene data show CDR1 as SNHLY and CDR2 as FYNNEI. CDR3 in amino acids: CASSAERGGLKTQYF. The CDR3 region has the DNA TGTGCCAGCAGTGCCGAGCGGGGGGGCCTGAAGACCCAGTACTTC.

The chain has TRBV6-5 and TRBJ2-5; 7 positions agree with TRBD1. Germline assignment: CDR1 MNHEY and CDR2 SVGAGI. Losses at the gene ends were 3 bases for V and 1 base for J; bases not matched to a gene: 5. The CDR3 spans 15 residues. This CDR3 reads CASSYMAGGQETQYF. CDR3 coding DNA: TGTGCCAGCAGTTATATGGCAGGGGGCCAAGAGACCCAGTACTTC.

The CDR3 DNA is TGTGCCAGCAGCTCGGACAGGGGGCGAGGCGAGCAGTACTTC. Its translation is CASSSDRGRGEQYF. The chain uses TRBV7-9 and TRBJ2-5; 11 nucleotides agree with TRBD1. The J call may be in error: the DNA end matches TRBJ2-7 better. The CDR3 covers 14 residues. Germline lookup yields CDR1 SEHNR and CDR2 FQNEAQ (reference sequence).

This chain connects TRBV6-2 or TRBV6-3 to TRBJ2-5; D is undetermined. Germline CDR1 is MNHEY and CDR2 is SVGEGT. The CDR3 loop spans 12 amino acids. The V end was cut by 6 bases, the J end by 0 bases, with 5 bases between. CDR3 sequence reads: CASRRDQETQYF. The CDR3 coding sequence is TGTGCCAGCAGACGGGACCAAGAGACCCAGTACTTC.

This clonotype was observed a handful of times. This chain links TRBV7-9 with TRBJ2-5; TRBD1 might be the D (6 bases). The end of the DNA is better explained by TRBJ2-1, so the J call may be wrong. Germline CDR1 is SEHNR and CDR2 is FQNEAQ (reference sequence). The CDR3 runs to 15 residues. CDR3 nucleotide sequence: TGTGCCAGCAGCCCGGGGACCGGGACAAACAATGAGCAGTTCTTC. Its translation is CASSPGTGTNNEQFF.

This clonotype was seen a handful of times. The chain couples TRBV7-6 to TRBJ2-7; 8 bases agree with TRBD1. Germline loops: CDR1 SGHVS, CDR2 FNYEAQ. The CDR3 is 17 residues long. Trimming cost V 5 bases and J 7 bases; bases outside gene matches: 19. The CDR3 sequence is CASSREGRGLTSWEQYF. The CDR3 DNA follows: TGTGCCAGCAGCCGAGAAGGCAGGGGGCTAACATCCTGGGAGCAGTACTTC.

On this clonotype: Germline is not matched at one junction end, which may reflect a read error. This chain links TRBV29-1 with TRBJ1-1; D uncertain. CDR3 size: 13 residues. The germline gives CDR1 SQVTM, CDR2 ANQGSEA. CDR3 in amino acids: CSVARQLNTAAFF. In nucleotides, the CDR3 is TGCAGCGTTGCCCGGCAGCTGAACACTGCAGCTTTCTTT. The whole variable domain, remainder taken from reference TRBV29-1 and TRBJ1-1, is SAVISQKPSRDICQRGTSLTIQCQVDSQVTMMFWYRQQPGQSLTLIATANQGSEATYESGFVIDKFPISRPNLTFSTLTVSNMSPEDSSIYLCSVARQLNTAAFFGQGTRLTVV.

As to this clonotype: The junction does not match germline at one end; this may be a read error. The rearrangement joins TRBV29-1 to TRBJ2-1, with D perhaps matching TRBD1 or TRBD2 (6 bases each). The germline CDR1 and CDR2 sequences are SQVTM and ANQGSEA. This CDR3 has 10 amino acids. The CDR3 coding sequence is TGCAGCGTTGCTTCCGGGGGCGAATACTTC. The encoded protein is CSVASGGEYF.

The chain employs TRBV29-1 and TRBJ2-1; TRBD2 agrees at 10 bases. This CDR3 spans 16 amino acids. Germline V gene lookup returns CDR1 SQVTM and CDR2 ANQGSEA. J was trimmed by 4 bases and V by 4 bases; bases with no gene match: 10. CDR3 loop: CSVVGLAGDQYNEQFF. The CDR3 DNA follows: TGCAGCGTTGTCGGGCTAGCGGGAGACCAGTACAATGAGCAGTTCTTC.

The gene calls are TRBV7-2 and TRBJ2-5; TRBD1 is a possible D gene (6 bases). The end of the DNA fits TRBJ2-1 better, so the J call may be wrong. Germline V CDR1 and CDR2: SGHTA, FQGNSA. CDR3 length equals 15 residues. In DNA, the CDR3 is TGTGCCAGCAGCTTTGATCGGGACACGTACAATGAGCAGTTCTTC. Protein sequence: CASSFDRDTYNEQFF.

This clonotype has only a few counts. The V and J genes are TRBV6-2 or TRBV6-3 and TRBJ1-5; tentatively, D is TRBD1 (5 bases). This CDR3 has 15 residues. Germline V CDR1 and CDR2: MNHEY, SVGEGT. Trimming cost V 5 bases and J 2 bases, with 13 bases left between them. The chain's CDR3 is CASSGRQNGNQPQHF. The CDR3 DNA follows: TGTGCCAGCAGTGGGAGACAGAACGGCAATCAGCCCCAGCATTTT.

The genes are TRBV7-6 and TRBJ2-5; a weak D match, TRBD2 (7 bases). Germline CDR1 and CDR2: SGHVS and FNYEAQ. The CDR3 sequence is 18 residues long. The V end was cut by 3 bases, the J end by 2 bases, with 22 bases between. The DNA of the CDR3 is TGTGCCAGCAGCTTCGGGACGGGGGGCTCGGAGGGTCAAGAGACCCAGTACTTC. Translation gives CASSFGTGGSEGQETQYF.

Points on this clonotype: This sequence may be a read error, since a much larger clone differs from it by one base. V usage is TRBV12-3 or TRBV12-4 and J usage is TRBJ2-5, with D perhaps matching TRBD1 or TRBD2 (5 bases each). The J call may be faulty, since TRBJ2-1 better matches the DNA end. CDR3 length equals 15 residues. The CDR3 sequence is CVSSPSGTENNEQFF. The DNA of the CDR3 is TGTGTCAGCAGTCCATCCGGGACGGAGAACAATGAGCAGTTCTTC.